A single sample is the source of the 22 T cell receptor beta chains below, sequenced in a study of post-analysis software for immune sequencing data. Researchers reported that TCR beta cDNA libraries carried unique molecular identifiers. TCRdb passed the PCR reads through MiXCR, listing each CDR3 protein once. The sample yields under 200,000 distinct CDR3 sequences, 29% seen once. These receptors have no identified antigens. Study findings and constraints: About five TRBV segments occurring more often in patients than controls included TRBV5-6, TRBV5-1 and TRBV20-1.

Material for sequencing was blood. These receptors were taken from a girl under 18 with multiple sclerosis.

This clonotype showed up just a few times. V and J are TRBV29-1 and TRBJ2-7; TRBD1 agrees at 7 bases. The CDR3 consists of 15 residues. The junction had 15 bases not matched to a gene; V was cut back by 7 bases and J by 3 bases. Germline-derived CDR1 and CDR2 are SQVTM and ANQGSEA. The CDR3 sequence is CSAELERQGVYEQYF. CDR3 in DNA: TGCAGCGCTGAGCTTGAAAGACAGGGAGTCTACGAGCAGTACTTC.

This clonotype was recorded at least ten times. V gene TRBV27 combines with J gene TRBJ2-5, with a tentative D call TRBD2 (5 bases). V shed 5 bases and J shed 5 bases, with 18 bases lying between them. From germline, CDR1 is MNHEY and CDR2 SMNVEV (reference sequence). This CDR3 contains 15 residues. The CDR3 sequence is CASSPRTLSGETQYF. In DNA, the CDR3 is TGTGCCAGCAGTCCGAGGACCCTATCGGGGGAGACCCAGTACTTC.

There are many counts of this clonotype. The chain has TRBV5-1 and TRBJ2-1, with a weak D call TRBD2 (6 bases). The V end lost 1 base, the J end lost 9 bases, and 14 bases lay between the germline ends. The V gene's germline CDR1 is SGHRS and CDR2 YFSETQ. CDR3 length: 14 amino acids. The DNA for the CDR3 is TGCGCCAGCAGCTTGAGACTCCCGGAGGGTGAGCAGTTCTTC. This translates into CASSLRLPEGEQFF.

The sample holds a few counts of this clonotype. The chain carries TRBV3-1 and TRBJ1-2, with 8 positions matching TRBD1. V gave up 1 base and J gave up 7 bases; unmatched junction bases: 2. The V gene's germline CDR1 is LGHDT and CDR2 YNNKEL (reference sequence). The CDR3 is 13 amino acids. The CDR3 sequence: CASSQAGGSGYTF. The CDR3, as DNA: TGTGCCAGCAGCCAAGCAGGGGGCTCTGGCTACACCTTC. Complete variable domain (other parts from reference TRBV3-1 and TRBJ1-2): DTAVSQTPKYLVTQMGNDKSIKCEQNLGHDTMYWYKQDSKKFLKIMFSYNNKELIINETVPNRFSPKSPDKAHLNLHINSLELGDSAVYFCASSQAGGSGYTFGSGTRLTVV.

The CDR3 DNA follows: TGCGCCAGCAGCCCGGGTTCCACTAGCAATCAGCCCCAGCATTTT. Protein sequence: CASSPGSTSNQPQHF. The gene calls are TRBV5-1 and TRBJ1-5; no firm D call. CDR3 size: 15 residues. From germline, CDR1 is SGHRS and CDR2 YFSETQ. Trimming removed 4 bases at V and 0 bases at J, with 11 bases between.

In its sample, this clonotype was seen many times. This chain joins TRBV24-1 and TRBJ1-2; the D gene is possibly TRBD1 (6 bases). Germline loops: CDR1 KGHDR, CDR2 SFDVKD. V lost 4 bases to trimming and J lost 5 bases, with 10 bases between them. This CDR3 comprises 13 residues. The CDR3 loop is CATSDHQGYGYTF. The CDR3 coding sequence is TGTGCCACCAGTGACCATCAGGGGTATGGCTACACCTTC.

In its sample, this clonotype was seen many times. The V gene is TRBV20-1, the J gene TRBJ2-7, with 7 positions matching TRBD2. Trimming at V came to 1 base and at J to 3 bases, leaving 3 bases not matched to a gene. The CDR3 has 13 amino acids. CDR1 and CDR2 from the germline V gene are DFQATT and SNEGSKA (reference sequence). The CDR3 reads CSARGTSGYEQYF. The CDR3, as DNA: TGCAGTGCTAGAGGGACTAGTGGCTACGAGCAGTACTTC.

The chain employs TRBV2 and TRBJ1-1; 8 bases match TRBD1. CDR3 length: 14 amino acids. Losses at the gene ends were 6 bases for V and 4 bases for J; bases not matched to a gene: 7. Germline CDR1 SNHLY, CDR2 FYNNEI. The CDR3 bases are TGTGCCAGCAGGGACAGGGAACGGAGCACTGAAGCTTTCTTT. Its translation: CASRDRERSTEAFF. The variable domain in full, with the rest retrieved from reference TRBV2 and TRBJ1-1, is EPEVTQTPSHQVTQMGQEVILRCVPISNHLYFYWYRQILGQKVEFLVSFYNNEISEKSEIFDDQFSVERPDGSNFTLKIRSTKLEDSAMYFCASRDRERSTEAFFGQGTRLTVV.

This clonotype was seen more than once but under ten times. This chain links TRBV6-2 or TRBV6-3 with TRBJ2-5; 10 nucleotides line up with TRBD2. The CDR3 has 15 amino acids. In germline, CDR1 is MNHEY, CDR2 SVGEGT. V shed 8 bases and J 11 bases; nucleotides not matched to a gene: 17. CDR3 region: CASETPGLATQEQYF. Here the CDR3 DNA reads TGTGCCAGCGAGACACCGGGACTAGCGACTCAGGAGCAGTACTTC.

This clonotype was counted only a few times. The V gene is TRBV27, the J gene TRBJ2-5, with a tentative D call TRBD2 (6 bases). V was cut by 2 bases and J by 2 bases, with 18 bases left in between. Germline V gene sequence: CDR1 MNHEY, CDR2 SMNVEV (reference sequence). CDR3 length: 17 residues. The CDR3 is CASSLLFSRERQETQYF. The CDR3 coding sequence is TGTGCCAGCAGTTTACTGTTTAGTCGGGAGCGGCAAGAGACCCAGTACTTC.

With respect to this clonotype: A much bigger clone sits one base away, suggesting this may be a read error. The genes are TRBV6-5 and TRBJ2-1, with no clear D. The DNA matches TRBJ2-7 better at its end, which makes the J call doubtful. The CDR3 loop spans 15 amino acids. Germline CDR1 is MNHEY and CDR2 is SVGAGI. The CDR3 DNA follows: TGTGCCAGCAGTAAAAGACTCCTCTCCTACAATGAGCAGTACTTC. Translating gives CASSKRLLSYNEQYF.

This clonotype occurred a few times. The chain employs TRBV30 and TRBJ1-2; D might be TRBD1 (5 bases). Germline lookup yields CDR1 GTSNPN and CDR2 SVGIG (reference sequence). Trimming cost V 0 bases and J 4 bases, with 9 bases left between them. The CDR3 spans 13 residues. As DNA, the CDR3 is TGTGCCTGGAGTGTCGGGGCAGTCTATGGCTACACCTTC. Its translation is CAWSVGAVYGYTF.

This clonotype was observed at least ten times. The V and J genes are TRBV6-1 and TRBJ2-6; D is possibly TRBD1 (5 bases). V was pared by 5 bases and J by 2 bases, with 10 bases between. Germline assignment: CDR1 MNHNS and CDR2 SASEGT. The CDR3 runs 15 residues. CDR3 amino acids: CASSPGSTGANVLTF. CDR3 nucleotides: TGTGCCAGCAGTCCAGGGTCTACTGGGGCCAACGTCCTGACTTTC.

About this clonotype: This could be a read error, since a much larger clone is one nucleotide away. The chain employs TRBV4-1 and TRBJ1-2; 8 bases line up with TRBD1. Germline CDR1 MGHRA, CDR2 YSYEKL. The CDR3 runs to 14 residues. The CDR3 DNA is TGCGCCAGCAGCCAGCGGGACAGGAGCTATGGCTGCACCTTC. This gives the protein CASSQRDRSYGCTF.

As concerns this clonotype: This sequence may be a read error, since a much larger clone differs from it by one base. The V call is TRBV27, the J call TRBJ2-5, with D possibly TRBD2 on 6 matching bases. In germline, CDR1 is MNHEY, CDR2 SMNVEV (reference sequence). The CDR3 runs to 14 residues. CDR3 DNA: TGTGCCAACAGTTTAGGAGGGTTGGGAGAGACCCAGTACTTC. Amino acid sequence: CANSLGGLGETQYF.

This clonotype was picked up a small number of times. The chain uses TRBV5-1 and TRBJ2-2, with D unresolved. The CDR3 loop spans 15 amino acids. V was clipped by 4 bases and J by 3 bases, with 13 bases between them. Germline assignment: CDR1 SGHRS and CDR2 YFSETQ. CDR3 sequence: CASSNSAQDTGELFF. CDR3 coding DNA: TGCGCCAGCAGCAACAGCGCTCAAGACACCGGGGAGCTGTTTTTT.

This clonotype was seen ten or more times. The chain joins TRBV7-8 to TRBJ2-7; either TRBD1 or TRBD2 may supply D (5 bases each). CDR3 length: 16 amino acids. CDR1 is SGHVS and CDR2 is FQNEAQ in the germline V gene. The V and J ends lost 4 bases and 2 bases respectively, with 18 bases between them. CDR3 in DNA: TGTGCCAGCAGCTCACGACGGGGACCTTCAACCTACGAGCAGTACTTC. Translation: CASSSRRGPSTYEQYF.

The J gene is TRBJ1-5, the V gene TRBV25-1; possibly TRBD1 for D (6 bases). Trimming pared 3 bases from V and 7 bases from J, leaving 16 bases between. The CDR3 contains 15 residues. The germline CDR1 and CDR2 sequences are MGHDK and SYGVNS. The CDR3: CASSDDTGRGQPQHF. CDR3 sequence (DNA): TGTGCCAGCAGTGATGACACAGGGCGAGGGCAGCCCCAGCATTTT.

The chain is built from TRBV5-6 and TRBJ1-2; 8 bases align to TRBD1. This CDR3 has 14 residues. Looked up from germline, CDR1 is SGHDT and CDR2 is YYEEEE. Germline trimming cut 3 bases from V and 8 bases from J; bases unmatched to any gene: 9. CDR3 amino acids: CASSYLDRGGGYTF. CDR3 sequence (DNA): TGTGCCAGCAGCTACCTCGACAGGGGCGGAGGCTACACCTTC. The whole variable domain, remainder taken from reference TRBV5-6 and TRBJ1-2, is DAGVTQSPTHLIKTRGQQVTLRCSPKSGHDTVSWYQQALGQGPQFIFQYYEEEERQRGNFPDRFSGHQFPNYSSELNVNALLLGDSALYLCASSYLDRGGGYTFGSGTRLTVV.

The table lists this clonotype with a few counts. The V call is TRBV5-8, the J call TRBJ1-1; no definite D call. CDR3 length: 14 amino acids. The germline V gene encodes CDR1 SGHTS and CDR2 YDEGEE. V lost 3 bases, J lost 1 base, and 10 bases lay in between. The CDR3 region is CASSWDHRNTEAFF. CDR3 coding DNA: TGTGCCAGCAGCTGGGATCACAGGAACACTGAAGCTTTCTTT. Variable domain in full (rest from reference TRBV5-8 and TRBJ1-1): EAGVTQSPTHLIKTRGQQATLRCSPISGHTSVYWYQQALGLGLQFLLWYDEGEERNRGNFPPRFSGRQFPNYSSELNVNALELEDSALYLCASSWDHRNTEAFFGQGTRLTVV.

The chain employs TRBV11-2 and TRBJ1-4; D is perhaps TRBD1 (5 bases). Germline V gene lookup returns CDR1 SGHAT and CDR2 FQNNGV. The CDR3 runs to 14 residues. V lost 5 bases and J 1 base, leaving 8 bases between the germline ends. The CDR3 DNA is TGTGCCAGCAGCCCCAGGGTAACTAATGAAAAACTGTTTTTT. Protein sequence: CASSPRVTNEKLFF.

This clonotype was picked up many times. The chain couples TRBV28 to TRBJ1-2, with D unresolved. This CDR3 is 12 amino acids long. Germline V lookup: CDR1 MDHEN, CDR2 SYDVKM. Trimming left V 6 bases short and J 7 bases short, with 12 bases between. The CDR3 region has the DNA TGTGCCAGCAGGCTACCGGGCTTTGGCTACACCTTC. This sequence encodes CASRLPGFGYTF.